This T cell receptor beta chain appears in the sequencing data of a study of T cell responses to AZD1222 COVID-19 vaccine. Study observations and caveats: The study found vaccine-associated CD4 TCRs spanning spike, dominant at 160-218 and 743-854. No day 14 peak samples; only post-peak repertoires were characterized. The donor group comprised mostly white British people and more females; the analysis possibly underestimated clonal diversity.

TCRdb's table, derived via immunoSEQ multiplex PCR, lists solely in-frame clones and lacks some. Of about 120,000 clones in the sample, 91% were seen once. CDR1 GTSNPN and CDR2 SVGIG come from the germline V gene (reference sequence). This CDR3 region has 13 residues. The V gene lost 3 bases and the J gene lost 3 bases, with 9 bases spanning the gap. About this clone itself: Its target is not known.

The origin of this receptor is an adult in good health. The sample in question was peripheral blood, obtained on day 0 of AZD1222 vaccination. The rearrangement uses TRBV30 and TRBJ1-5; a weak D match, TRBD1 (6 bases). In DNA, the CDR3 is TGTGCCTGGAGCGGGACACTCAATCAGCCCCAGCATTTT. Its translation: CAWSGTLNQPQHF. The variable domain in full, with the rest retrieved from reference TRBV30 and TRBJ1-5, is SQTIHQWPATLVQPVGSPLSLECTVEGTSNPNLYWYRQAAGRGLQLLFYSVGIGQISSEVPQNLSASRPQDRQFILSSKKLLLSDSGFYLCAWSGTLNQPQHFGDGTRLSIL.